This T cell receptor beta chain was sequenced for a study of cytomegalovirus exposure and HLA in healthy donors. Regarding the study as a whole: In vitro data verified three CMV-associated chains as specific for CMV antigens.

This CDR3 contains 18 residues. The V and J ends lost 0 bases and 0 bases, in that order; junction bases with no gene match: 11. Germline loops: CDR1 MNHNS, CDR2 SASEGT. A multiplex PCR was run with 60 Vbeta primers and 13 Jbeta primers. The assay was immunoSEQ multiplex PCR, and TCRdb's table has in-frame clones only and misses some. The sample includes more than 65,000 clones, 70% to 75% of them seen just once. As for this clone: Its cognate antigen is unknown.

This clonotype originated in a woman in her forties or fifties in good health and CMV-seropositive. Material for sequencing was PBMCs. V gene TRBV6-1 combines with J gene TRBJ2-7; 7 nucleotides match TRBD2. The CDR3 protein is CASSEARRLADPSYEQYF. Written as DNA, the CDR3 is TGTGCCAGCAGTGAAGCGCGGCGGCTAGCGGACCCCTCCTACGAGCAGTACTTC.